The sequence of this TCR beta chain was determined in a study of OX40 agonist ivuxolimab in advanced cancers. Overall study context: Age averaged around 60 years (range about 20 to 80), and approximately 80% were male. A partial response was reached by three patients: one with hepatocellular carcinoma and two with cutaneous melanoma.

The study, taken as a whole, reports: Expanded clones were, on average, more numerous among CD8+ T cells than CD4+.

Looked up from germline, CDR1 is MNHNS and CDR2 is SASEGT. Trimming removed 6 bases from V and 4 bases from J; junction bases left unmatched: 8. This CDR3 has 14 residues. Worth noting for this clone: Its antigen is unknown.

TCRdb's copy holds only in-frame clones and misses some; the assay was immunoSEQ multiplex PCR. The table includes some 70,000 clones, about 90% detected once. The chain carries TRBV6-1 and TRBJ1-2, with 7 bases fitting TRBD1. This clonotype originated in an adult with an advanced solid tumor such as melanoma, head and neck, liver or kidney cancer. The input for sequencing was CD4+ or CD8+ T cells sorted from blood, taken in a trial of the OX40 agonist ivuxolimab. The CDR3 here is CASRGTVLAYGYTF. The CDR3 DNA sequence: TGTGCCAGCAGGGGGACAGTCTTGGCCTATGGCTACACCTTC.